The 30 T cell receptor beta chains in this list originate from one sample, sequenced in a study of cytomegalovirus exposure and HLA in healthy donors. The PCR used 60 Vbeta and 13 Jbeta primers. Profiled with immunoSEQ multiplex PCR; TCRdb holds only in-frame clones, not every one. This table holds 250,000 to 350,000 clones, 80% found once. The specimen sequenced was PBMCs. The receptors here all came from a girl aged 2 to 10 in good health and CMV-seronegative.

This rearrangement joins TRBV9 to TRBJ2-1; D possibly corresponds to TRBD2 (6 bases). V lost 0 bases and J 5 bases, leaving 12 bases between the germline ends. The CDR3 length is 15 residues. Germline values: CDR1 SGDLS, CDR2 YYNGEE. The CDR3 region has the DNA TGTGCCAGCAGCGTAGGCGGGGATAGGAACAATGAGCAGTTCTTC. Translation: CASSVGGDRNNEQFF.

In this sample, this clone turned up a few times. The rearrangement uses TRBV30 and TRBJ1-2; D perhaps matches TRBD1 (6 bases). V was trimmed by 8 bases and J by 7 bases, leaving 17 bases between them. Germline values: CDR1 GTSNPN, CDR2 SVGIG (reference sequence). The CDR3 extends over 12 amino acids. The DNA of the CDR3 is TGTGCCGCCCATCGGGGGGCGGGTGGCTACACCTTC. This encodes CAAHRGAGGYTF.

This sequence joins TRBV6-1 and TRBJ2-7, with a possible D match to TRBD1 (6 bases). In germline, CDR1 is MNHNS, CDR2 SASEGT. V was trimmed by 0 bases and J by 3 bases, leaving 15 bases between them. This CDR3 comprises 16 residues. This chain's CDR3 is CASSEAFRDKIYEQYF. CDR3 nucleotide sequence: TGTGCCAGCAGTGAAGCGTTCCGGGACAAAATCTACGAGCAGTACTTC.

The gene calls are TRBV2 and TRBJ2-7, with D possibly being TRBD1 (5 bases). Between the trimmed V and J ends, which lost 3 bases and 0 bases, there was a span of 12 bases. Germline V gene data show CDR1 as SNHLY and CDR2 as FYNNEI. The CDR3 runs to 15 residues. The CDR3 coding sequence is TGTGCCAGCAGTGACGGAAAGACAGACTCCTACGAGCAGTACTTC. Translating it yields CASSDGKTDSYEQYF.

This rearrangement joins TRBV21-1 to TRBJ2-1; the table gives TRBD1 as D, unverified against the DNA. TRBV21-1 is a pseudogene segment. The CDR3 contains 17 residues. CDR3 loop: CASSKGGNRQVSNEQFF. CDR3 in DNA: TGTGCCAGCAGCAAAGGGGGGAACAGACAGGTGAGCAATGAGCAGTTCTTC.

This chain uses TRBV29-1 with TRBJ2-2; TRBD2 is a possible D gene (7 bases). The V end lost 6 bases, the J end lost 2 bases, and 13 bases lay between the germline ends. The CDR3 spans 14 residues. The germline V gene has CDR1 SQVTM and CDR2 ANQGSEA. This CDR3 reads CSVGGATNTGELFF. The CDR3 nucleotides read TGCAGCGTGGGGGGGGCCACAAACACCGGGGAGCTGTTTTTT.

The count of this clone is one. The V gene is TRBV9, the J gene TRBJ2-1; TRBD1 is a possible D gene (6 bases). V shed 3 bases and J shed 4 bases, with 17 bases lying between them. There are 16 residues in the CDR3. CDR1 and CDR2 (germline): SGDLS, YYNGEE. Here the CDR3 DNA reads TGTGCCAGCAGCGCACGCCGGGACAATGCTTACAATGAGCAGTTCTTC. Its translation is CASSARRDNAYNEQFF.

This clone was observed a few times. The chain uses TRBV25-1 and TRBJ1-2, with a tentative D call TRBD1 (5 bases). Per germline, CDR1 MGHDK and CDR2 SYGVNS. V was cut by 10 bases and J by 7 bases, with 19 bases left in between. This CDR3 contains 13 residues. CDR3 loop: CATHPGTMGGYTF. The CDR3 nucleotides read TGTGCCACCCACCCAGGGACTATGGGTGGCTACACCTTC.

The chain couples TRBV5-1 to TRBJ2-7, with D maybe TRBD1 (5 bases). The length of the CDR3 is 14 residues. V was clipped by 0 bases and J by 5 bases, with 12 bases between them. Germline V lookup: CDR1 SGHRS, CDR2 YFSETQ. The CDR3 sequence: CASSLAGRAHEQYF. The CDR3 DNA follows: TGCGCCAGCAGCTTGGCCGGCAGGGCTCACGAGCAGTACTTC. Complete variable domain (other parts from reference TRBV5-1 and TRBJ2-7): KAGVTQTPRYLIKTRGQQVTLSCSPISGHRSVSWYQQTPGQGLQFLFEYFSETQRNKGNFPGRFSGRQFSNSRSEMNVSTLELGDSALYLCASSLAGRAHEQYFGPGTRLTVT.

The chain combines TRBV5-4 with TRBJ2-1; D is perhaps TRBD2 (5 bases). V lost 4 bases and J 10 bases, leaving 27 bases between the germline ends. Germline V gives CDR1 SGHNT, CDR2 YYREEE (reference sequence). This CDR3 has 17 residues. CDR3 sequence: CASSERDGGSPLGEQFF. CDR3 in DNA: TGTGCCAGCAGCGAGAGGGATGGAGGATCCCCGTTGGGGGAGCAGTTCTTC.

The chain uses TRBV28 and TRBJ2-2; 8 bases agree with TRBD2. The junction had 2 bases not matched to a gene; V was cut back by 3 bases and J by 5 bases. This CDR3 comprises 14 residues. Germline loops: CDR1 MDHEN, CDR2 SYDVKM. The CDR3 region is CASSFGGRTGELFF. For the CDR3, the DNA is TGTGCCAGCAGTTTCGGCGGGAGGACCGGGGAGCTGTTTTTT.

J is TRBJ1-1 and V is TRBV28; D possibly corresponds to TRBD1 (5 bases). Germline CDR1 and CDR2: MDHEN and SYDVKM. The V gene lost 10 bases and the J gene lost 4 bases, with 16 bases spanning the gap. The CDR3 totals 13 residues. The CDR3 region is CAIKRGETTEAFF. The DNA for the CDR3 is TGTGCCATTAAGCGGGGGGAGACCACTGAAGCTTTCTTT.

The rearrangement joins TRBV7-9 to TRBJ2-2; 10 nucleotides line up with TRBD2. Germline V gives CDR1 SEHNR, CDR2 FQNEAQ (reference sequence). The CDR3 runs to 16 residues. The V and J ends lost 5 bases and 1 base, in that order; junction bases with no gene match: 4. CDR3 in DNA: TGTGCCAGCAGCCCCCCTAGCGGGAGGAACACCGGGGAGCTGTTTTTT. Protein sequence: CASSPPSGRNTGELFF.

The chain couples TRBV5-4 to TRBJ2-7; the match to TRBD2 covers 11 bases. Germline CDR1 is SGHNT and CDR2 is YYREEE (reference sequence). Unmatched junction bases numbered 5, after V lost 4 bases and J lost 2 bases. This CDR3 is built from 15 residues. CDR3 in amino acids: CASSPELAGAYEQYF. CDR3 coding DNA: TGTGCCAGCAGCCCGGAACTAGCGGGGGCCTACGAGCAGTACTTC.

The V gene is TRBV11-1, the J gene TRBJ2-3; 9 nucleotides agree with TRBD2. Looked up from germline, CDR1 is SGHAT and CDR2 is FQDESV (reference sequence). Losses at the gene ends were 1 base for V and 4 bases for J; bases not matched to a gene: 0. The CDR3 totals 14 residues. CDR3: CASSLGTSADTQYF. The DNA of the CDR3 is TGTGCCAGCAGCTTAGGGACTAGCGCAGATACGCAGTATTTT.

The chain has TRBV4-1 and TRBJ2-7; D remains ambiguous. Between the trimmed V and J ends, which lost 4 bases and 0 bases, there was a span of 10 bases. Germline V CDR1 and CDR2: MGHRA, YSYEKL. The CDR3 length is 14 residues. The chain's CDR3 is CASSPIGVSYEQYF. The CDR3 bases are TGCGCCAGCAGCCCCATAGGAGTCTCCTACGAGCAGTACTTC.

This clone has just one count. This chain joins TRBV2 and TRBJ2-1; 10 bases agree with TRBD2. Germline V gene sequence: CDR1 SNHLY, CDR2 FYNNEI. The CDR3 extends over 17 amino acids. V dropped 10 bases and J dropped 6; count of bases not matched to a gene: 18. The CDR3 nucleotides read TGTGCCAAGTACCAAGCGGGAGGGCCCTCAGTAGTCAATGAGCAGTTCTTC. It specifies CAKYQAGGPSVVNEQFF.

The rearrangement joins TRBV28 to TRBJ1-5; D perhaps matches TRBD1 (6 bases). Per germline, CDR1 MDHEN and CDR2 SYDVKM. The CDR3 runs 14 residues. Trimming took 5 bases from V and 6 from J, leaving 14 bases between them. The CDR3 DNA is TGTGCCAGCAGTGAACAGGGATGGGGTCAGCCCCAGCATTTT. Translation: CASSEQGWGQPQHF. Looking up the rest from reference TRBV28 and TRBJ1-5 gives the full variable domain: DVKVTQSSRYLVKRTGEKVFLECVQDMDHENMFWYRQDPGLGLRLIYFSYDVKMKEKGDIPEGYSVSREKKERFSLILESASTNQTSMYLCASSEQGWGQPQHFGDGTRLSIL.

The rearrangement joins TRBV4-1 to TRBJ2-7; 10 bases are a match to TRBD2. J gave up 3 bases and V 3 bases, and 5 bases lay outside the gene matches. Germline V CDR1 and CDR2: MGHRA, YSYEKL. This CDR3 comprises 15 residues. CDR3 bases: TGCGCCAGCAGCCAGGCTAGCGGGAGTGTCTACGAGCAGTACTTC. Translated, it gives CASSQASGSVYEQYF.

As DNA, the CDR3 is TGTGCCAGCAGCTTAAAAGCTAGCGGGAGTGTCTACGAGCAGTACTTC. Its protein product is CASSLKASGSVYEQYF. This chain joins TRBV7-6 and TRBJ2-7, with 10 nucleotides matching TRBD2. V dropped 2 bases and J dropped 3; count of bases not matched to a gene: 7. The germline V gene has CDR1 SGHVS and CDR2 FNYEAQ. The CDR3 sequence is 16 residues long.

The chain is built from TRBV2 and TRBJ1-3; the match to TRBD1 covers 9 bases. V shed 7 bases and J 3 bases; nucleotides not matched to a gene: 7. The CDR3 sequence is 15 residues long. Germline V CDR1 and CDR2: SNHLY, FYNNEI. Here the CDR3 DNA reads TGTGCCAGCACCATAGACAGGGGGAGTGGAAACACCATATATTTT. Protein product: CASTIDRGSGNTIYF.

The V call is TRBV29-1, the J call TRBJ1-1; maybe TRBD1 (5 bases). Trimming removed 4 bases at V and 6 bases at J, with 12 bases between. The germline V gene encodes CDR1 SQVTM and CDR2 ANQGSEA. The length of the CDR3 is 12 residues. The CDR3, as DNA: TGCAGCGTTGGGAGGGGCCGCCCTGAAGCTTTCTTT. The encoded protein is CSVGRGRPEAFF. Full variable domain (missing parts from reference TRBV29-1 and TRBJ1-1): SAVISQKPSRDICQRGTSLTIQCQVDSQVTMMFWYRQQPGQSLTLIATANQGSEATYESGFVIDKFPISRPNLTFSTLTVSNMSPEDSSIYLCSVGRGRPEAFFGQGTRLTVV.

The CDR3 bases are TGTGCCAGCAGTCACAGGACAGGCGGACCCACTGAAGCTTTCTTT. The encoded protein is CASSHRTGGPTEAFF. The chain has TRBV27 and TRBJ1-1; 7 bases are shared with TRBD1. CDR1 is MNHEY and CDR2 is SMNVEV in the germline V gene (reference sequence). V dropped 5 bases and J dropped 4; count of bases not matched to a gene: 10. The CDR3 has 15 amino acids.

A remark on this clone: Additional DNA sequences in this sample encode the identical CDR3. The CDR3 DNA reads as TGTGCCAGCAAATGGACTAGCGGGAGGGGATTCAATGAGCAGTTCTTC. It codes for CASKWTSGRGFNEQFF. The gene calls are TRBV2 and TRBJ2-1, with 15 bases that match TRBD2. V shed 7 bases, J shed 6 bases, and the junction held 7 bases outside the gene matches. Germline values: CDR1 SNHLY, CDR2 FYNNEI. The CDR3 has 16 residues.

The chain combines TRBV7-3 with TRBJ2-2; 8 nucleotides agree with TRBD2. Germline CDR1 is SGHTA and CDR2 is FQGTGA. The CDR3 runs to 17 residues. The V segment lost 2 bases and the J segment 7 bases; nucleotides outside the gene matches: 12. CDR3 sequence: CASSLRRTGGPDGELFF. The CDR3 region has the DNA TGTGCCAGCAGCTTACGTAGAACGGGGGGGCCCGACGGGGAGCTGTTTTTT.

The chain couples TRBV6-1 to TRBJ1-5; perhaps TRBD1 as D (6 bases). Germline CDR1 is MNHNS and CDR2 is SASEGT. This CDR3 has 18 amino acids. V was shortened by 2 bases and J by 5 bases, with 22 bases between the two germline ends. The CDR3 protein is CASSEPRWRGEGDQPQHF. The CDR3 nucleotides are TGTGCCAGCAGTGAACCTAGGTGGCGTGGTGAGGGGGATCAGCCCCAGCATTTT.

The chain is built from TRBV9 and TRBJ2-7; 8 nucleotides agree with TRBD1. The V segment lost 4 bases and the J segment 4 bases; nucleotides outside the gene matches: 16. The CDR3 consists of 17 residues. The germline gives CDR1 SGDLS, CDR2 YYNGEE. The CDR3 is CASSPRLAGGFRYEQYF. The DNA for the CDR3 is TGTGCCAGCAGCCCCCGTCTGGCAGGGGGCTTTCGTTACGAGCAGTACTTC.

The chain employs TRBV27 and TRBJ2-1; D perhaps matches TRBD2 (6 bases). V dropped 6 bases and J dropped 4 bases, with 16 bases sitting between them. This CDR3 is built from 15 residues. Germline V gene lookup returns CDR1 MNHEY and CDR2 SMNVEV (reference sequence). The CDR3 protein is CASRMLAGRYNEQFF. The CDR3 DNA is TGTGCCAGCAGGATGTTGGCGGGACGGTACAATGAGCAGTTCTTC.

The V call is TRBV11-2, the J call TRBJ2-7; 9 bases are a match to TRBD1. Germline V CDR1 and CDR2: SGHAT, FQNNGV. This CDR3 has 15 residues. The J segment lost 3 bases and the V segment lost 5 bases, leaving 8 bases of the junction unmatched. The CDR3 DNA follows: TGTGCCAGCAGCGTCCCGGGACAGGGTATCTACGAGCAGTACTTC. Residues: CASSVPGQGIYEQYF.

The table lists this clone with a count of one. The CDR3 DNA is TGTGCCAGCAGCTTAAGCGCGGGAGGCTCGGAGACCCAGTACTTC. It specifies CASSLSAGGSETQYF. The V call is TRBV7-3, the J call TRBJ2-5, with 8 bases identical to TRBD2. The CDR3 has 15 residues. The trim removed 1 base at V and 5 bases at J, leaving 6 bases unmatched. Germline V gives CDR1 SGHTA, CDR2 FQGTGA.